This T cell receptor (beta chain) was captured in a study of graft-versus-host responses after intestinal transplantation. Study-level information: As for transplant type, recipients had multivisceral, liver-intestinal, or isolated intestinal grafts. Study findings and constraints: Peak circulating GvH clone levels tracked with early post-transplant HvG declines. Some GvH clones were seen earlier in gut or blood, suggesting intestinal origin.

On this clone itself: Its target is not known.

CDR1 and CDR2 from the germline V gene are MDHEN and SYDVKM. The junction had 10 bases not matched to a gene; V was cut back by 4 bases and J by 8 bases. This CDR3 has 14 amino acids. Sequenced by immunoSEQ multiplex PCR; TCRdb stores in-frame clones only, minus some. The data show 15,000 or so clones, with 90% to 95% seen just once and more than 0.7% held by the top ten. Sequences were derived from PBMCs, sampled 9 days after transplant. This receptor was obtained from a human patient who received an intestinal transplant, so some T cells may come from the graft donor. The V gene is TRBV28, the J gene TRBJ2-5; TRBD1 aligns across 7 bases. This CDR3 is CASSSPAGGVTQYF. The DNA for the CDR3 is TGTGCCAGCAGTTCCCCGGCAGGGGGAGTCACCCAGTACTTC.